These 26 T cell receptor beta chains were sequenced from one sample in a study of neoadjuvant anti-PD-1 for oral cavity cancer. Described time point: after neoadjuvant nivolumab, at surgical resection. Sequencing was performed with immunoSEQ multiplex PCR; in TCRdb, only in-frame clones are kept and a portion is missing. The sample holds around 67,000 clones, approximately 87% seen once. This specimen consisted of PBMCs, obtained after nivolumab (anti-PD-1) treatment. The receptors derive from a person aged 35 to 85 with oral cavity squamous cell carcinoma.

This chain uses TRBV5-1 with TRBJ1-4; tentatively, D is TRBD1 (6 bases). Between the trimmed V and J ends, which lost 0 bases and 3 bases, there was a span of 18 bases. This CDR3 region has 18 residues. Germline assignment: CDR1 SGHRS and CDR2 YFSETQ. The CDR3 region has the DNA TGCGCCAGCAGCTTGGCCACCGGGGGCCAAGCGGCTAATGAAAAACTGTTTTTT. As protein: CASSLATGGQAANEKLFF. Full variable domain (missing parts from reference TRBV5-1 and TRBJ1-4): KAGVTQTPRYLIKTRGQQVTLSCSPISGHRSVSWYQQTPGQGLQFLFEYFSETQRNKGNFPGRFSGRQFSNSRSEMNVSTLELGDSALYLCASSLATGGQAANEKLFFGSGTQLSVL.

The chain combines TRBV4-1 with TRBJ1-1, with 7 nucleotides matching TRBD1. Trimming at V came to 0 bases and at J to 0 bases, leaving 13 bases not matched to a gene. Germline CDR1 reads MGHRA; CDR2 reads YSYEKL. The CDR3 runs 19 residues. CDR3 DNA sequence: TGCGCCAGCAGCCAAGAACCCCGACAGGGCTATGTGATGAACACTGAAGCTTTCTTT. This encodes CASSQEPRQGYVMNTEAFF.

As concerns this clone: Different DNA sequences within this sample yield the same CDR3. This chain's CDR3 is CASSLRLDGYTF. The CDR3, as DNA: TGTGCCAGCAGCCTTCGACTGGATGGCTACACCTTC. This rearrangement joins TRBV2 to TRBJ1-2; D uncertain. Germline V CDR1 and CDR2: SNHLY, FYNNEI. V lost 6 bases and J 6 bases, leaving 11 bases between the germline ends. The CDR3 length is 12 residues.

V and J are TRBV5-1 and TRBJ2-3; D unresolved. Germline V gene sequence: CDR1 SGHRS, CDR2 YFSETQ. The CDR3 loop spans 15 amino acids. The V end lost 5 bases, the J end lost 0 bases, and 13 bases lay between the germline ends. CDR3 amino acids: CASSSIPESTDTQYF. DNA for the CDR3: TGCGCCAGCAGTTCTATACCAGAGAGCACAGATACGCAGTATTTT.

The chain uses TRBV7-6 and TRBJ1-1; TRBD1 matches 8 bases. This CDR3 is 20 amino acids long. Germline-derived CDR1 and CDR2 are SGHVS and FNYEAQ. Trimming cost V 0 bases and J 5 bases; bases outside gene matches: 20. The CDR3 coding sequence is TGTGCCAGCAGCTTAGCTGGAGGGGGAAAAACAGGGGGTAAGAGGACTGAAGCTTTCTTT. This codes for CASSLAGGGKTGGKRTEAFF.

V and J are TRBV7-3 and TRBJ2-7; no definite D call. The CDR3 contains 13 residues. V was pared by 2 bases and J by 5 bases, with 10 bases between. Germline CDR1 SGHTA, CDR2 FQGTGA. This CDR3 is CASSLGVMNEQYF. The CDR3 DNA sequence: TGTGCCAGCAGCTTAGGGGTGATGAACGAGCAGTACTTC.

This chain connects TRBV4-1 to TRBJ2-2; no firm D call. CDR3 length: 17 residues. The V gene lost 3 bases and the J gene lost 1 base, with 15 bases spanning the gap. Germline CDR1 MGHRA, CDR2 YSYEKL. This CDR3 is CASSQVNILGNTGELFF. The CDR3 bases are TGCGCCAGCAGCCAGGTTAACATTCTGGGGAACACCGGGGAGCTGTTTTTT.

The CDR3 region is CASSLAHDYTDTQYF. The CDR3 DNA reads TGTGCCAGCAGCTTGGCTCACGACTACACAGATACGCAGTATTTT. The chain uses TRBV5-6 and TRBJ2-3; possible D gene TRBD2, 5 bases. The length of the CDR3 is 15 residues. Between the trimmed V and J ends, which lost 0 bases and 2 bases, there was a span of 10 bases. Germline CDR1 SGHDT, CDR2 YYEEEE.

J is TRBJ2-1 and V is TRBV10-3; TRBD2 aligns across 7 bases. The CDR3 covers 13 residues. The V segment lost 7 bases and the J segment 10 bases; nucleotides outside the gene matches: 10. Germline V gene sequence: CDR1 ENHRY, CDR2 SYGVKD. The CDR3: CAIISGYPREQFF. CDR3 DNA: TGTGCCATCATTAGCGGGTACCCCAGGGAGCAGTTCTTC.

V usage is TRBV30 and J usage is TRBJ1-2; D gene ambiguous. V was clipped by 4 bases and J by 2 bases, with 17 bases between them. The CDR3 is made up of 15 amino acids. Germline V CDR1 and CDR2: GTSNPN, SVGIG (reference sequence). The chain's CDR3 is CAWKEDRNVNYGYTF. The CDR3 bases are TGTGCCTGGAAGGAGGACCGGAACGTAAACTATGGCTACACCTTC. The entire variable domain, with the rest obtained from reference TRBV30 and TRBJ1-2, is as follows: SQTIHQWPATLVQPVGSPLSLECTVEGTSNPNLYWYRQAAGRGLQLLFYSVGIGQISSEVPQNLSASRPQDRQFILSSKKLLLSDSGFYLCAWKEDRNVNYGYTFGSGTRLTVV.

The chain combines TRBV4-2 with TRBJ1-2, with TRBD1 matching 7 bases. The V gene's germline CDR1 is LGHNA and CDR2 YNFKEQ. The V and J ends lost 1 base and 7 bases, in that order; junction bases with no gene match: 15. The CDR3 loop spans 17 amino acids. DNA of the CDR3: TGTGCCAGCAGCCAAGGCCGCGGGGTAGGGGGCGATTCTGGCTACACCTTC. This translates into CASSQGRGVGGDSGYTF.

The chain is built from TRBV5-1 and TRBJ1-1; D is ambiguous. The V end was cut by 3 bases, the J end by 5 bases, with 14 bases between. CDR1 and CDR2 from the germline V gene are SGHRS and YFSETQ. The CDR3 extends over 14 amino acids. The CDR3 sequence: CASSSHLGVTEAFF. CDR3 sequence (DNA): TGCGCCAGCAGCTCTCACCTGGGCGTAACTGAAGCTTTCTTT. Supplemented by reference TRBV5-1 and TRBJ1-1, the full variable domain reads KAGVTQTPRYLIKTRGQQVTLSCSPISGHRSVSWYQQTPGQGLQFLFEYFSETQRNKGNFPGRFSGRQFSNSRSEMNVSTLELGDSALYLCASSSHLGVTEAFFGQGTRLTVV.

Only one count was recorded for this clone. The J gene is TRBJ2-6, the V gene TRBV14; 7 bases match TRBD1. Germline CDR1 is SGHDN and CDR2 is FVKESK. J gave up 4 bases and V 6 bases, and 6 bases lay outside the gene matches. The length of the CDR3 is 15 residues. The CDR3 sequence is CASSHLGQGANVLTF. CDR3 sequence (DNA): TGTGCCAGCAGTCACCTGGGACAGGGGGCCAACGTCCTGACTTTC.

The chain uses TRBV27 and TRBJ2-7; D uncertain. V was cut by 5 bases and J by 5 bases, with 13 bases left in between. This CDR3 region has 13 residues. CDR1 MNHEY and CDR2 SMNVEV come from the germline V gene (reference sequence). The DNA of the CDR3 is TGTGCCAGCAGTGACTCTCTCGTACACGAGCAGTACTTC. It codes for CASSDSLVHEQYF.

This rearrangement joins TRBV25-1 to TRBJ2-2, with D possibly matching TRBD1 (5 bases). Germline V CDR1 and CDR2: MGHDK, SYGVNS. V was trimmed by 4 bases and J by 1 base, leaving 7 bases between them. The CDR3 is made up of 14 amino acids. This CDR3 reads CASSAQGNTGELFF. CDR3 coding DNA: TGTGCCAGCAGTGCCCAGGGGAACACCGGGGAGCTGTTTTTT.

This sequence joins TRBV4-1 and TRBJ2-3, with D possibly TRBD2 on 5 matching bases. V lost 1 base and J 3 bases, leaving 8 bases between the germline ends. The CDR3 totals 14 residues. Germline V lookup: CDR1 MGHRA, CDR2 YSYEKL. Written as DNA, the CDR3 is TGCGCCAGCAGCCAAGTGACTACTACAGATACGCAGTATTTT. This gives the protein CASSQVTTTDTQYF.

The chain combines TRBV18 with TRBJ1-1; D not certain. The germline V gene has CDR1 KGHSH and CDR2 LQKENI. Between the trimmed V and J ends, which lost 6 bases and 11 bases, there was a span of 16 bases. There are 12 residues in the CDR3. CDR3 protein: CASSPSTLRAFF. The CDR3 nucleotides are TGTGCCAGCTCTCCTTCAACGTTGAGGGCTTTCTTT.

The J gene is TRBJ2-2, the V gene TRBV27, with D tentatively TRBD2 (5 bases). The CDR3 spans 16 residues. Germline assignment: CDR1 MNHEY and CDR2 SMNVEV (reference sequence). V lost 6 bases, J lost 3 bases, and 17 bases lay in between. CDR3 loop: CASRNTGSLYTGELFF. The CDR3, as DNA: TGTGCCAGCAGGAACACGGGGTCTCTTTACACCGGGGAGCTGTTTTTT.

This clone was observed a handful of times. The V and J genes are TRBV4-1 and TRBJ1-2; D is unresolved. V shed 0 bases and J shed 4 bases, with 9 bases lying between them. Germline V gene lookup returns CDR1 MGHRA and CDR2 YSYEKL. The CDR3 is made up of 14 amino acids. The CDR3 DNA reads TGCGCCAGCAGCCAAGAGGGAACAATCTATGGCTACACCTTC. Amino acids: CASSQEGTIYGYTF.

The chain recombines TRBV27 with TRBJ2-3; 7 bases align to TRBD1. V gave up 2 bases and J gave up 6 bases; unmatched junction bases: 8. From germline, CDR1 is MNHEY and CDR2 SMNVEV (reference sequence). The CDR3 covers 15 residues. The CDR3 protein is CASSLRQGQPDTQYF. The CDR3 DNA reads TGTGCCAGCAGTTTACGACAGGGACAGCCTGATACGCAGTATTTT.

This chain connects TRBV30 to TRBJ2-7; 8 nucleotides line up with TRBD1. After removal of 3 bases from V and 2 bases from J, the junction contained 3 bases not matched to a gene. CDR1 and CDR2 from the germline V gene are GTSNPN and SVGIG (reference sequence). There are 13 residues in the CDR3. Written as DNA, the CDR3 is TGTGCCTGGAGACGGACAGGGCCCTACGAGCAGTACTTC. Residues: CAWRRTGPYEQYF.

The rearrangement joins TRBV7-6 to TRBJ2-1; 8 bases agree with TRBD1. The V segment lost 1 base and the J segment 5 bases; nucleotides outside the gene matches: 25. The CDR3 consists of 22 residues. The germline gives CDR1 SGHVS, CDR2 FNYEAQ. For the CDR3, the DNA is TGTGCCAGCAGCTTAGGGTATAGAGGACAGGGAGGTTCTACAGGGCGGCACAATGAGCAGTTCTTC. Translated, it gives CASSLGYRGQGGSTGRHNEQFF.

The chain carries TRBV30 and TRBJ2-1, with 9 nucleotides matching TRBD1. This CDR3 contains 14 residues. Germline V gene lookup returns CDR1 GTSNPN and CDR2 SVGIG (reference sequence). V dropped 4 bases and J dropped 9; count of bases not matched to a gene: 10. The CDR3 nucleotides read TGTGCCTGGACCAAGGACAGGGGTCACAGTGAGCAGTTCTTC. Translated, it gives CAWTKDRGHSEQFF. Combining the CDR3 with reference TRBV30 and TRBJ2-1 gives the whole variable domain SQTIHQWPATLVQPVGSPLSLECTVEGTSNPNLYWYRQAAGRGLQLLFYSVGIGQISSEVPQNLSASRPQDRQFILSSKKLLLSDSGFYLCAWTKDRGHSEQFFGPGTRLTVL.

The chain employs TRBV7-8 and TRBJ1-6, with D hard to call. The CDR3 is made up of 18 amino acids. Looked up from germline, CDR1 is SGHVS and CDR2 is FQNEAQ. The V and J ends lost 5 bases and 0 bases respectively, with 17 bases between them. This chain's CDR3 is CASSNPLHLSSYNSPLHF. CDR3 nucleotides: TGTGCCAGCAGCAACCCCCTCCACCTGAGCTCCTATAATTCACCCCTCCACTTT.

This sequence joins TRBV2 and TRBJ1-5; perhaps TRBD1 as D (6 bases). The CDR3 length is 15 residues. Trimming removed 5 bases from V and 2 bases from J, with 13 bases in between. Germline V gene sequence: CDR1 SNHLY, CDR2 FYNNEI. CDR3 loop: CASSLTGMGNQPQHF. CDR3 nucleotide sequence: TGTGCCAGCAGTCTCACAGGGATGGGCAATCAGCCCCAGCATTTT.

The gene calls are TRBV7-2 and TRBJ2-7, with D hard to call. CDR1 SGHTA and CDR2 FQGNSA come from the germline V gene. This CDR3 comprises 14 residues. Trimming left V 5 bases short and J 3 bases short, with 14 bases between. In DNA form, the CDR3 reads TGTGCCAGCAGCCCCGCCCGGGCCAACTACGAGCAGTACTTC. Amino acid sequence: CASSPARANYEQYF.